This T cell receptor (beta chain) was sequenced during a study of technical replicates of blood from a handful of donors. Assay used: immunoSEQ multiplex PCR; TCRdb lists only in-frame clones, some missing. The sample comprises some 94,000 clones, almost 97% of which are singletons, and approximately 0.37% rests with the top ten. The CDR3 runs to 15 residues. After removal of 1 base from V and 5 bases from J, the junction contained 2 bases not matched to a gene. The germline V gene has CDR1 MNHEY and CDR2 SVGAGI. The source material was T cells isolated from PBMCs. The origin of this receptor is a human donor in good health. The gene calls are TRBV6-5 and TRBJ2-1; 10 nucleotides match TRBD2. CDR3 in amino acids: CASSYLAGGNNEQFF. The CDR3 DNA is TGTGCCAGCAGTTACTTAGCGGGAGGAAACAATGAGCAGTTCTTC.